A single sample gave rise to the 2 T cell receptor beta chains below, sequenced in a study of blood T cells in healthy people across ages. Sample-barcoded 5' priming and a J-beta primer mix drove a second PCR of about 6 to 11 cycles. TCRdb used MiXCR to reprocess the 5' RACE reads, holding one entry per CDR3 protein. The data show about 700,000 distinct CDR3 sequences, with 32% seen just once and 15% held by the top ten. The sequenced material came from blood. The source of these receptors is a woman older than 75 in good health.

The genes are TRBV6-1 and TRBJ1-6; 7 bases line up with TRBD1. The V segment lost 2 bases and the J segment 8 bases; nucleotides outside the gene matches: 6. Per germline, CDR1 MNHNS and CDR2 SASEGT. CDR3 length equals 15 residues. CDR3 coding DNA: TGTGCCAGCAGTGAAACCTGGGACAGCTATTCACCCCTCCACTTT. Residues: CASSETWDSYSPLHF.

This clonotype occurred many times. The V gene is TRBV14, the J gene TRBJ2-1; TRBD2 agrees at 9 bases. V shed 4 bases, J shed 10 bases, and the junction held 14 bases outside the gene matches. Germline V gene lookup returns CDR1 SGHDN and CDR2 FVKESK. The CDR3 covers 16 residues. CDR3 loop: CASSPINAGGFYEQFF. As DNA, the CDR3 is TGTGCCAGCAGCCCTATAAACGCGGGGGGGTTTTACGAGCAGTTCTTC.